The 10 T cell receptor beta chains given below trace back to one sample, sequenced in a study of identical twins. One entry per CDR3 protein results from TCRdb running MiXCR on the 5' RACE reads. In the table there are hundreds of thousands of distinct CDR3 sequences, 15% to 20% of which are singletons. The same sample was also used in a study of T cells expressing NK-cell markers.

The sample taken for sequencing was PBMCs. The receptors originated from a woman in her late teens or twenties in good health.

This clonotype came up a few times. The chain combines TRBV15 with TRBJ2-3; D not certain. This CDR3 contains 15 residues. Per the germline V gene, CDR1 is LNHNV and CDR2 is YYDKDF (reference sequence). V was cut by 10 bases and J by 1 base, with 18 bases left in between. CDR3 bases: TGTGCCAGTAAATCGACCCCGTACGGCACAGATACGCAGTATTTT. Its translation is CASKSTPYGTDTQYF.

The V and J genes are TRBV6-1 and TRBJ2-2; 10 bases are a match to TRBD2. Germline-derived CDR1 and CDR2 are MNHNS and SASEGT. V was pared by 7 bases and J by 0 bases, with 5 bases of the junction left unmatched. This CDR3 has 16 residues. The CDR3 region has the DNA TGTGCCAGCATACCCGGGACTAGCGCGAACACCGGGGAGCTGTTTTTT. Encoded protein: CASIPGTSANTGELFF.

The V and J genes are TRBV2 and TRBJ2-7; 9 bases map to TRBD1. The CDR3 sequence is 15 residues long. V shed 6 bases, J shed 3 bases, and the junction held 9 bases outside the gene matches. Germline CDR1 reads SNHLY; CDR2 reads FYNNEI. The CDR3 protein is CASSVGPGQGYEQYF. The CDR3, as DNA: TGTGCCAGCAGCGTGGGCCCGGGACAGGGCTACGAGCAGTACTTC.

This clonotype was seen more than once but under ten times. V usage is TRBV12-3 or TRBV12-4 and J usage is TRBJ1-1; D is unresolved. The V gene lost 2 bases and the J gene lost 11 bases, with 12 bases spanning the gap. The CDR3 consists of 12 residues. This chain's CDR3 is CASSLSEDPAFF. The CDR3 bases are TGTGCCAGCAGTTTATCAGAAGACCCGGCTTTCTTT.

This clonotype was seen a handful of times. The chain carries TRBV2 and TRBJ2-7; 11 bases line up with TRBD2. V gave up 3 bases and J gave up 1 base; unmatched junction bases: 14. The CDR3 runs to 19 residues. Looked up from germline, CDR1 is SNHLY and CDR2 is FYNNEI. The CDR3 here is CASSDWGSSGRIGSYEQYF. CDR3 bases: TGTGCCAGCAGTGATTGGGGCTCTAGCGGGAGGATAGGATCCTACGAGCAGTACTTC.

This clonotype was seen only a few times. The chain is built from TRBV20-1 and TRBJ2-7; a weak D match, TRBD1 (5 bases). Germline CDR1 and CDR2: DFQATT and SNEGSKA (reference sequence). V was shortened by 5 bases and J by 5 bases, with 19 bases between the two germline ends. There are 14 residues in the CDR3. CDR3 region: CSAQRGWTPDEQYF. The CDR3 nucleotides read TGCAGTGCTCAGCGCGGCTGGACACCCGACGAGCAGTACTTC.

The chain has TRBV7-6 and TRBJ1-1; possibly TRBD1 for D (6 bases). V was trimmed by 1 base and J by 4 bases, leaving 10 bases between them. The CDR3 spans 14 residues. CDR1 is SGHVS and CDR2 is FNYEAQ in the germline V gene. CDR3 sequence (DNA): TGTGCCAGCAGCTTAGTAACAGGGAGCACTGAAGCTTTCTTT. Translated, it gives CASSLVTGSTEAFF.

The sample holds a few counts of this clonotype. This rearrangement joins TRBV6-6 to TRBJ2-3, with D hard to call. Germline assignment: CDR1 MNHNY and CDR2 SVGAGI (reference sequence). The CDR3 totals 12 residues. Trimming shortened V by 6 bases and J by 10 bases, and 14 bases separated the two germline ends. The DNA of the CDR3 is TGTGCCAGCAGCCCCCGGGTGGGTTCGCAGTATTTT. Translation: CASSPRVGSQYF.

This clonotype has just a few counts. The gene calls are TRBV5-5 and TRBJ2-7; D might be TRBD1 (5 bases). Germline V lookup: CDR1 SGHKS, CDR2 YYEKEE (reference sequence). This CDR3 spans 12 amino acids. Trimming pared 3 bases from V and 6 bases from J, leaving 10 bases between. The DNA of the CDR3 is TGTGCCAGCAGCTGGACACGATCCGAGCAGTACTTC. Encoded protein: CASSWTRSEQYF.

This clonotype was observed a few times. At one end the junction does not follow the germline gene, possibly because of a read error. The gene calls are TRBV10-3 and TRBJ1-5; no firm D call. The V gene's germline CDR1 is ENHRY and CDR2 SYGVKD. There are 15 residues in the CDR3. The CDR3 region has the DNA TGTGCCATCAGTGAGTCTCTACTTAGCGATCAGCCCCAGCATTTT. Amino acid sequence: CAISESLLSDQPQHF.